Below, 24 T cell receptor beta chains from the same sample are listed, as sequenced in a study of blood T cell repertoires in COVID-19 (TCRdb year 2020). The protocol used for the library was the immunoSEQ multiplex PCR assay. TCRdb's version of the immuneACCESS table is confined to in-frame rearrangements and falls short of the full clone set. An unresolved V gene accounts for under half of the shortfall where checked; the remainder is of unknown origin. Across this sample there are about 380,000 clones, with approximately 80% seen only once. Approximately 1% of the sample is held by the ten biggest clonotypes. Sequencing used peripheral blood. The source is a human donor with acute or convalescent COVID-19. The donor label of this sample is uncertain.

The V call is TRBV7-9, the J call TRBJ2-7; 7 bases are a match to TRBD1. Per the germline V gene, CDR1 is SEHNR and CDR2 is FQNEAQ (reference sequence). There are 13 residues in the CDR3. Unmatched junction bases numbered 3, after V lost 5 bases and J lost 2 bases. The CDR3 nucleotides read TGTGCCAGCAGCGCTGGGACAGCCTACGAGCAGTACTTC. Translating gives CASSAGTAYEQYF.

This chain links TRBV28 with TRBJ1-5; 11 bases are shared with TRBD1. V lost 6 bases to trimming and J lost 3 bases; unmatched junction nucleotides: 4. The CDR3 loop spans 15 amino acids. The V gene's germline CDR1 is MDHEN and CDR2 SYDVKM. CDR3 nucleotide sequence: TGTGCCAGCAGCGGGGGACAGGGGGTCAATCAGCCCCAGCATTTT. This translates into CASSGGQGVNQPQHF.

The chain recombines TRBV15 with TRBJ1-1; D may be TRBD1 (5 bases). The CDR3 extends over 11 amino acids. Trimming stripped 0 bases from V and 10 bases from J, with 6 bases between. Looked up from germline, CDR1 is LNHNV and CDR2 is YYDKDF (reference sequence). CDR3 region: CATSRDRVAFF. The CDR3 bases are TGTGCCACCAGCAGAGACAGGGTAGCTTTCTTT.

This chain joins TRBV5-1 and TRBJ2-5; the D is unclear. CDR3 size: 14 residues. The germline CDR1 and CDR2 sequences are SGHRS and YFSETQ. V lost 3 bases and J lost 5, with 14 bases in between. The CDR3 loop reads CASSSTPLRETQYF. DNA of the CDR3: TGCGCCAGCAGCTCTACTCCCCTTCGGGAGACCCAGTACTTC.

This clone was observed a handful of times. The chain carries TRBV7-9 and TRBJ1-2; D call uncertain. The length of the CDR3 is 16 residues. Germline lookup yields CDR1 SEHNR and CDR2 FQNEAQ (reference sequence). Trimming took off 0 bases at V and 4 bases at J, with 15 bases between the two ends. CDR3 in amino acids: CASSLALGRTFYGYTF. Written as DNA, the CDR3 is TGTGCCAGCAGCTTAGCGCTCGGCAGGACTTTCTATGGCTACACCTTC.

This chain uses TRBV11-3 with TRBJ1-3; D may be TRBD1 (6 bases). Per germline, CDR1 SGHNT and CDR2 YENEEA. V shed 5 bases and J shed 1 base, with 12 bases lying between them. The CDR3 covers 15 residues. The CDR3 loop is CASSEQGGSGNTIYF. Here the CDR3 DNA reads TGTGCCAGCAGCGAACAGGGTGGTTCTGGAAACACCATATATTTT. The full variable domain, with the rest looked up from reference TRBV11-3 and TRBJ1-3, is EAGVVQSPRYKIIEKKQPVAFWCNPISGHNTLYWYLQNLGQGPELLIRYENEEAVDDSQLPKDRFSAERLKGVDSTLKIQPAELGDSAVYLCASSEQGGSGNTIYFGEGSWLTVV.

This chain joins TRBV19 and TRBJ2-7, with 11 bases matching TRBD2. CDR3 length: 16 amino acids. Germline V lookup: CDR1 LNHDA, CDR2 SQIVND (reference sequence). V gave up 8 bases and J gave up 0 bases; unmatched junction bases: 9. The CDR3 DNA sequence: TGTGCCAGTTCCGGGACTAGCGGTGGTAACTCCTACGAGCAGTACTTC. It specifies CASSGTSGGNSYEQYF. The entire variable domain, with the rest obtained from reference TRBV19 and TRBJ2-7, is as follows: DGGITQSPKYLFRKEGQNVTLSCEQNLNHDAMYWYRQDPGQGLRLIYYSQIVNDFQKGDIAEGYSVSREKKESFPLTVTSAQKNPTAFYLCASSGTSGGNSYEQYFGPGTRLTVT.

The chain links TRBV14 to TRBJ2-7; D gene unclear. Per the germline V gene, CDR1 is SGHDN and CDR2 is FVKESK. Deletions cut 1 base from V and 3 bases from J, with 19 bases between. The CDR3 extends over 17 amino acids. CDR3 DNA sequence: TGTGCCAGCAGCCAAGGTCGAGGTTCGGTAGTTCGCTACGAGCAGTACTTC. As protein: CASSQGRGSVVRYEQYF.

This clone was seen once. This chain connects TRBV7-6 to TRBJ1-6; D possibly corresponds to TRBD1 (6 bases). V lost 5 bases and J lost 9, with 20 bases in between. Germline-derived CDR1 and CDR2 are SGHVS and FNYEAQ. This CDR3 is 16 amino acids long. The CDR3 sequence: CASSANLPGVASPLHF. The CDR3 nucleotides read TGTGCCAGCAGCGCAAACCTGCCAGGGGTTGCTTCACCCCTCCACTTT.

V and J are TRBV24-1 and TRBJ2-1; 11 positions agree with TRBD2. CDR3 length: 16 amino acids. Germline values: CDR1 KGHDR, CDR2 SFDVKD. V shed 5 bases and J 8 bases; nucleotides not matched to a gene: 10. The CDR3 sequence is CATSGSTSGRLDEQFF. DNA of the CDR3: TGTGCCACCAGTGGGTCAACTAGCGGGAGACTAGATGAGCAGTTCTTC.

CDR3 in amino acids: CASSLQQGIQETQYF. CDR3 nucleotide sequence: TGTGCCAGCAGCTTGCAACAGGGGATCCAAGAGACCCAGTACTTC. The chain joins TRBV7-2 to TRBJ2-5, with TRBD1 matching over 7 bases. Losses at the gene ends were 3 bases for V and 1 base for J; bases not matched to a gene: 5. CDR1 and CDR2 (germline): SGHTA, FQGNSA. This CDR3 contains 15 residues.

In this sample, this clone turned up a few times. The rearrangement uses TRBV5-5 and TRBJ1-1; no reliable D call. Germline values: CDR1 SGHKS, CDR2 YYEKEE (reference sequence). V was trimmed by 0 bases and J by 1 base, leaving 13 bases between them. The CDR3 is 16 amino acids. The CDR3 reads CASSLGMRDKNTEAFF. The CDR3 DNA reads as TGTGCCAGCAGCTTGGGCATGAGGGATAAGAACACTGAAGCTTTCTTT.

The CDR3, as DNA: TGTGCCAGCAGCTTAGTTGGGGCGCGTGATCAGCCCCAGCATTTT. It specifies CASSLVGARDQPQHF. The chain recombines TRBV7-6 with TRBJ1-5, with D perhaps matching TRBD1 (5 bases). The CDR3 is 15 amino acids. Per the germline V gene, CDR1 is SGHVS and CDR2 is FNYEAQ. Trimming removed 1 base at V and 5 bases at J, with 12 bases between.

This clone was seen only once. The chain is built from TRBV9 and TRBJ1-2, with 9 bases that match TRBD1. The germline V gene has CDR1 SGDLS and CDR2 YYNGEE. The CDR3 sequence is 15 residues long. V was pared by 4 bases and J by 7 bases, with 11 bases of the junction left unmatched. The CDR3 region has the DNA TGTGCCAGCAGCTCTGGCGGGACAGGGTATTCTGGCTACACCTTC. It is translated as CASSSGGTGYSGYTF. Full variable domain (rest looked up from reference TRBV9 and TRBJ1-2): DSGVTQTPKHLITATGQRVTLRCSPRSGDLSVYWYQQSLDQGLQFLIQYYNGEERAKGNILERFSAQQFPDLHSELNLSSLELGDSALYFCASSSGGTGYSGYTFGSGTRLTVV.

The rearrangement joins TRBV29-1 to TRBJ2-7; unclear D gene. Trimming removed 3 bases at V and 0 bases at J, with 9 bases between. CDR3 length: 13 amino acids. CDR1 and CDR2 (germline): SQVTM, ANQGSEA. The CDR3 here is CSVDLGPSYEQYF. The CDR3 DNA reads TGCAGCGTTGACCTGGGCCCCTCCTACGAGCAGTACTTC.

The chain uses TRBV19 and TRBJ1-4, with 9 bases lining up with TRBD1. This CDR3 comprises 15 residues. Germline-derived CDR1 and CDR2 are LNHDA and SQIVND (reference sequence). J gave up 4 bases and V 6 bases, and 6 bases lay outside the gene matches. The CDR3: CASSRRTGVNEKLFF. Here the CDR3 DNA reads TGTGCCAGTAGCCGCCGGACAGGGGTTAATGAAAAACTGTTTTTT.

The CDR3, as DNA: TGTGCCAGCTCACCGCCGGGACAGGGCGACACCGGGGAGCTGTTTTTT. This encodes CASSPPGQGDTGELFF. V and J are TRBV18 and TRBJ2-2; 9 nucleotides line up with TRBD1. Germline V lookup: CDR1 KGHSH, CDR2 LQKENI. This CDR3 is built from 16 residues. V shed 3 bases and J 3 bases; nucleotides not matched to a gene: 5.

This clone has just one count. V is TRBV28 and J is TRBJ2-3; no definite D call. This CDR3 has 15 amino acids. The germline V gene has CDR1 MDHEN and CDR2 SYDVKM. Trimming shortened V by 5 bases and J by 4 bases, and 16 bases separated the two germline ends. The CDR3 sequence: CASSHPARGADTQYF. The CDR3 bases are TGTGCCAGCAGTCACCCCGCCCGAGGCGCAGATACGCAGTATTTT.

The chain has TRBV3-1 (or the pseudogene TRBV3-2) and TRBJ2-1, with 10 bases lining up with TRBD2. Unmatched junction bases numbered 10, after V lost 1 base and J lost 4 bases. CDR1 LGHDT and CDR2 YNNKEL come from the germline V gene (reference sequence). The CDR3 consists of 18 residues. CDR3 sequence reads: CASSQGSAGGPGYNEQFF. CDR3 nucleotide sequence: TGTGCCAGCAGCCAAGGTTCAGCGGGGGGGCCCGGTTACAATGAGCAGTTCTTC.

The chain combines TRBV4-1 with TRBJ1-2, with D possibly TRBD1 on 5 matching bases. The V end lost 5 bases, the J end lost 3 bases, and 19 bases lay between the germline ends. Germline CDR1 is MGHRA and CDR2 is YSYEKL. The CDR3 spans 16 residues. The CDR3 spells CASSEVGPGGDYGYTF. DNA for the CDR3: TGCGCCAGCAGCGAGGTGGGACCGGGAGGGGACTATGGCTACACCTTC.

This clone was detected once. The chain couples TRBV4-2 to TRBJ2-2; 7 bases are a match to TRBD1. This CDR3 has 15 residues. V shed 3 bases, J shed 3 bases, and the junction held 4 bases outside the gene matches. Germline V lookup: CDR1 LGHNA, CDR2 YNFKEQ. Written as DNA, the CDR3 is TGTGCCAGCAGCCATGGGACAGTTTACACCGGGGAGCTGTTTTTT. It is translated as CASSHGTVYTGELFF.

This chain links TRBV5-1 with TRBJ1-1, with TRBD1 as a possible D gene (5 bases). This CDR3 contains 14 residues. Per germline, CDR1 SGHRS and CDR2 YFSETQ. V was trimmed by 3 bases and J by 1 base, leaving 10 bases between them. The CDR3 nucleotides read TGCGCCAGCAGCTCCCTGCAGGGGAACACTGAAGCTTTCTTT. It translates to CASSSLQGNTEAFF.

V and J are TRBV19 and TRBJ1-5; 11 bases are a match to TRBD1. The CDR3 is made up of 16 amino acids. CDR1 is LNHDA, CDR2 SQIVND, per germline (reference sequence). The ends lost 6 bases at V and 3 bases at J; junction bases unmatched: 7. The CDR3 loop reads CASRDRGLGFNQPQHF. The CDR3 nucleotides are TGTGCCAGTAGGGACAGGGGGCTCGGTTTCAATCAGCCCCAGCATTTT.

The chain joins TRBV4-1 to TRBJ1-5; 10 bases align to TRBD1. Germline-derived CDR1 and CDR2 are MGHRA and YSYEKL. The CDR3 covers 18 residues. Trimming took 0 bases from V and 7 from J; bases not matched to a gene: 12. The CDR3 protein is CASSQDSPGTGVSQPQHF. Written as DNA, the CDR3 is TGCGCCAGCAGCCAAGATTCCCCGGGGACAGGGGTGAGCCAGCCCCAGCATTTT.